This is a list of T cell receptor beta chains from one sample in a study of T cells after yellow fever vaccination. Via MiXCR, TCRdb re-called the 5' RACE reads, giving one row per CDR3 protein. The top ten hold 15% to 20% of the sample, which has 300,000 to 450,000 distinct CDR3 sequences, 7% to 9% seen once. The source material was PBMCs, sampled more than 35 days after the first yellow fever vaccination. These receptors were obtained from a man younger than 35 who received the YFV17D yellow fever vaccine. CDR3s include the opening cysteine and the closing phenylalanine or tryptophan. The D gene is left open where the match is weak. The size of a clone is reported for some rows only, either as once, few or many, or as a class for expanded clones.

>TRBD2|TRBV4-2|TRBJ2-3|many
CASSQAGLAPTDTQYF
TGTGCCAGCAGCCAAGCGGGACTAGCCCCCACAGATACGCAGTATTTT
>-|TRBV6-5|TRBJ1-1|many
CASFPGELMNTEAFF
TGTGCCAGCTTCCCCGGGGAGTTAATGAACACTGAAGCTTTCTTT
>-|TRBV5-6|TRBJ2-2|-
CASSLYRALTGELFF
TGTGCCAGCAGCTTGTACCGGGCACTAACCGGGGAGCTGTTTTTT
>TRBD2|TRBV7-9|TRBJ2-3|few
CASMLAGGETDTQYF
TGTGCCAGTATGCTAGCGGGGGGCGAAACAGATACGCAGTATTTT
>TRBD2|TRBV20-1|TRBJ2-3|-
CSARERGLPDTQYF
TGCAGTGCTAGAGAGCGGGGGTTGCCAGATACGCAGTATTTT
>-|TRBV5-5|TRBJ1-1|-
CASRRRVVLNPAPDAFF
TGTGCCAGCAGGCGGAGGGTAGTCCTAAATCCGGCTCCGGATGCTTTCTTT
>-|TRBV3-1|TRBJ2-2|-
CASSPNFGGPPELFF
TGTGCCAGCAGCCCCAATTTCGGGGGCCCTCCCGAGCTGTTTTTT
>TRBD1|TRBV12-3/TRBV12-4|TRBJ2-1|many
CASSRDRANEQFF
TGTGCCAGCAGCCGGGACAGGGCGAATGAGCAGTTCTTC
>-|TRBV12-5|TRBJ1-1|few
CASGSSRANTEAFF
TGTGCTAGTGGTTCGAGTAGGGCGAACACTGAAGCTTTCTTT
>TRBD1|TRBV6-1|TRBJ2-7|many
CASSHGQGYEQYF
TGTGCCAGCAGTCATGGACAGGGCTACGAGCAGTACTTC
>-|TRBV20-1|TRBJ2-3|-
CSARDRDSGTDTQYF
TGCAGTGCTAGAGATCGCGATAGCGGCACAGATACGCAGTATTTT
>-|TRBV20-1|TRBJ2-1|-
CSASENPYNEQFF
TGCAGTGCTAGTGAAAATCCCTACAATGAGCAGTTCTTC
>-|TRBV12-3/TRBV12-4|TRBJ1-5|few
CASTLSGGQPQHF
TGTGCCAGCACCCTTAGTGGGGGTCAGCCCCAGCATTTT
>-|TRBV7-2|TRBJ1-4|-
CASSLGSGYEKLFF
TGTGCCAGCAGCTTGGGGTCAGGGTATGAAAAACTGTTTTTT
>-|TRBV5-4|TRBJ2-2|few
CASSLSAGRDVDGELFF
TGTGCCAGCAGCTTGTCAGCTGGGCGGGACGTGGACGGGGAGCTGTTTTTT
>-|TRBV12-5|TRBJ2-1|few
CASGLAGAGIYNEQFF
TGTGCTAGTGGTTTGGCCGGGGCCGGAATCTACAATGAGCAGTTCTTC